This T cell receptor beta chain was recovered during a study of tumor-infiltrating lymphocytes in primary liver carcinoma. Study findings and constraints: For tumor-adjacent and tumor-blood pairs, overlap was less than that seen for tumor region pairs.

The researchers produced TCR beta cDNA from roughly 500 ng total RNA with a constant-region primer. Libraries of TCR beta came from three nested multiplex PCR rounds with slightly modified ARM-PCR. Researchers ran the first two PCR rounds for roughly 10 cycles each with TRBV1-TRBV30 forward primers and a C-beta reverse primer. TCRdb redid the calling of the multiplex PCR reads with MiXCR, one entry per CDR3 protein. Here the sample spans more than 75,000 distinct CDR3 sequences, around 70% being singletons. With V trimmed by 0 bases and J by 8 bases, 4 bases remained unmatched. Germline V gene lookup returns CDR1 MNHEY and CDR2 SVGAGI. The CDR3 spans 15 residues. The source material, 20-30 mg of unsorted bulk tissue, was used to co-extract RNA and DNA. Through surgical resection, the patients' primary liver carcinoma was treated. Viable tumor cell content exceeded 75% in every tumor sample. This clonotype was detected many times. Its matching antigen is unknown.

Sequencing input: liver tumor tissue from sampling region 1. Subset reported: tumor region T1, superior pole. The receptor was derived from a man aged 40-49 years with primary liver carcinoma and hepatitis B virus infection. The chain uses TRBV6-5 and TRBJ2-2, with 9 bases identical to TRBD1. The CDR3 DNA reads TGTGCCAGCAGTTACTCGAACAGGGGGCTGGGGGAGCTGTTTTTT. Translating gives CASSYSNRGLGELFF.